This T cell receptor beta chain was sequenced in a study of metastatic and nonmetastatic thyroid tumors. Study-level information: Comparative analysis of repertoires was undertaken across blood and tumor or nodule tissue obtained from malignant and benign thyroid patients. General study results and limits: In both blood and tumor samples, TCR beta diversity was reported significantly higher for malignant than benign nodules.

Notes on this clone: Antigen specificity is unknown.

Thyroid surgery had not been preceded by any treatment in any patient. As originally analysed: It was from CDR3 differences across clinicopathological groups that a distant-metastasis classifier for papillary thyroid cancer was built. TCRdb re-called the PCR reads via MiXCR. What appears here as the V and J calls and clone size reflects TCRdb's work, not the paper's. The table has some 30,000 clones, around 33% seen once. Sequenced sample: tumor tissue. This TCR was sampled from a female donor with papillary thyroid cancer or a benign thyroid nodule (not recorded which). Some clones in this sample may be carry-over from other donors' samples.

The chain's CDR3 is CASSLLAEETQHF. The CDR3 DNA follows: TGTGCCAGCAGCTTGCTAGCGGAAGAGACCCAGCATTTT. The chain links TRBV7-2 to TRBJ1-5, with unresolved D. CDR1 is SGHTA, CDR2 FQGNSA, per germline. Trimming removed 3 bases from V and 11 bases from J, with 14 bases in between. The length of the CDR3 is 13 residues.